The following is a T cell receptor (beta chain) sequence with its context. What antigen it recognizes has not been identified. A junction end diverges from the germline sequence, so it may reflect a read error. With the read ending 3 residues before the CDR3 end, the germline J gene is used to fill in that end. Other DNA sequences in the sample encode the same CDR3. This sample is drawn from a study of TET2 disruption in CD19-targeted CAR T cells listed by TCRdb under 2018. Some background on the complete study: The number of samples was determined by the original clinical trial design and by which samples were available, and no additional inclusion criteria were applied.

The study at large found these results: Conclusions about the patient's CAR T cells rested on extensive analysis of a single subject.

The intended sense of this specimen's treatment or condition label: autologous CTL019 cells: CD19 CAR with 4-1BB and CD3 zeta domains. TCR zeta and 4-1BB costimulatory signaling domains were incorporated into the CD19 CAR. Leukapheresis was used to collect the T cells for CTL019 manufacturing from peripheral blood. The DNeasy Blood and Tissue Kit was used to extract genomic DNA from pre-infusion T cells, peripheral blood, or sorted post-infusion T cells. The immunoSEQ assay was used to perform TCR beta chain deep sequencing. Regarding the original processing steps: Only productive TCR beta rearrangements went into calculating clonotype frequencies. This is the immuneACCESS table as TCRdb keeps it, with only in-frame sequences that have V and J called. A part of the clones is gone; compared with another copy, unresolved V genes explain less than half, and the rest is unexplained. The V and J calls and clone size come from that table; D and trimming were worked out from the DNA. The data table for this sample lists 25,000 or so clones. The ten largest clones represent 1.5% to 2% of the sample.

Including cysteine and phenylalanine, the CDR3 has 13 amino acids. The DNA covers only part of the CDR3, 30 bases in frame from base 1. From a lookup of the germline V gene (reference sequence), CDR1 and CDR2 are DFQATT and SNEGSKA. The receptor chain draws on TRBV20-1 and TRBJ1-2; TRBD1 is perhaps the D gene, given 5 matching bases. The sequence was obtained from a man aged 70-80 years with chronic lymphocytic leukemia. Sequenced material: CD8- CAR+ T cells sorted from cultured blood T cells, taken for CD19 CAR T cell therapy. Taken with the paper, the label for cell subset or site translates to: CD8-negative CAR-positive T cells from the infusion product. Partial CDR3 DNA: TGCAGTACGTTGGGGGGAAGGGGCTATGGT. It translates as CSTLGGRGYG. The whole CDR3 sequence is CSTLGGRGYGYTF.